Presented here are 28 T cell receptor beta chains from one specimen sequenced in a study of cytomegalovirus exposure and HLA in healthy donors. Primers included in the PCR were 60 Vbeta and 13 Jbeta primers. The repertoire was sequenced with immunoSEQ multiplex PCR; TCRdb's copy has only in-frame clones and lacks some. Of under 200,000 clones in the sample, around 68% were seen once. Sequencing was done on a sample of PBMCs. The source of these receptors is a woman aged 40 to 50 in good health and CMV-seropositive.

V and J are TRBV9 and TRBJ2-7, with a possible D match to TRBD1 (5 bases). CDR1 is SGDLS and CDR2 is YYNGEE in the germline V gene. The germline V and J ends were trimmed by 3 bases and 2 bases, with 12 bases remaining between them. This CDR3 is built from 14 residues. Here the CDR3 reads CASSEGIGAYEQYF. The CDR3 DNA sequence: TGTGCCAGCAGCGAGGGAATAGGGGCCTACGAGCAGTACTTC. The whole variable domain, filled in from reference TRBV9 and TRBJ2-7, reads DSGVTQTPKHLITATGQRVTLRCSPRSGDLSVYWYQQSLDQGLQFLIQYYNGEERAKGNILERFSAQQFPDLHSELNLSSLELGDSALYFCASSEGIGAYEQYFGPGTRLTVT.

A note on this clone: One junction end disagrees with the germline gene, perhaps due to a read error. This chain connects TRBV7-7 to TRBJ2-3; 8 nucleotides agree with TRBD1. Per the germline V gene, CDR1 is SSHAT and CDR2 is FNYEAQ (reference sequence). This CDR3 comprises 14 residues. The CDR3, as DNA: TGTGCTAGCAGCCCGGGACAGGTCACAGATACGCAGTATTTT. It encodes CASSPGQVTDTQYF.

The chain joins TRBV18 to TRBJ1-4, with 9 nucleotides matching TRBD1. The J segment lost 7 bases and the V segment lost 6 bases, leaving 9 bases of the junction unmatched. Germline CDR1 is KGHSH and CDR2 is LQKENI. The CDR3 extends over 15 amino acids. CDR3 nucleotides: TGTGCCAGCTCTTCCCCCGGGGACAGGGTTGAAAAACTGTTTTTT. Its protein product is CASSSPGDRVEKLFF.

The rearrangement joins TRBV2 to TRBJ1-4; D not certain. This CDR3 has 14 residues. The germline CDR1 and CDR2 sequences are SNHLY and FYNNEI. The germline V and J ends were trimmed by 7 bases and 8 bases, with 17 bases remaining between them. The CDR3 is CASIRVEGGEKLFF. In DNA, the CDR3 is TGTGCCAGCATCCGAGTCGAGGGCGGGGAAAAACTGTTTTTT.

This chain joins TRBV25-1 and TRBJ2-3; 7 bases line up with TRBD1. This CDR3 has 15 amino acids. From germline, CDR1 is MGHDK and CDR2 SYGVNS. With 6 bases clipped from V and 4 bases from J, the junction kept 10 bases outside the gene matches. For the CDR3, the DNA is TGTGCCAGCAGGGAACCGGGACAGTTGGCAGATACGCAGTATTTT. It codes for CASREPGQLADTQYF.

J is TRBJ2-5 and V is TRBV6-6, with 11 nucleotides matching TRBD2. The J call is doubtful: the DNA matches TRBJ2-7 better. Germline V gene sequence: CDR1 MNHNY, CDR2 SVGAGI (reference sequence). This CDR3 comprises 16 residues. The CDR3 loop is CASSYSIAGGDHEQYF. CDR3 nucleotides: TGTGCCAGCAGTTACTCGATAGCGGGAGGGGACCACGAGCAGTACTTC.

The rearrangement links TRBV10-3 to TRBJ1-5; TRBD1 matches at 7 bases. The length of the CDR3 is 13 residues. Trimming cost V 6 bases and J 15 bases; bases outside gene matches: 14. CDR1 is ENHRY, CDR2 SYGVKD, per germline. Here the CDR3 DNA reads TGTGCCATCAGCAGCCCCACAGGGGAGCGACTGCATTTT. Encoded protein: CAISSPTGERLHF.

J is TRBJ1-1 and V is TRBV5-4; TRBD1 agrees at 8 bases. Per germline, CDR1 SGHNT and CDR2 YYREEE (reference sequence). This CDR3 has 16 amino acids. With V trimmed by 2 bases and J by 3 bases, 9 bases remained unmatched. The CDR3 spells CASSLRQGTSHTEAFF. In nucleotides, the CDR3 is TGTGCCAGCAGCTTACGACAGGGGACCAGTCACACTGAAGCTTTCTTT.

The rearrangement uses TRBV19 and TRBJ2-2, with 9 nucleotides matching TRBD2. Losses at the gene ends were 11 bases for V and 11 bases for J; bases not matched to a gene: 18. Germline CDR1 LNHDA, CDR2 SQIVND (reference sequence). This CDR3 comprises 15 residues. CDR3 protein: CAEGVSGSMEQELFF. Here the CDR3 DNA reads TGTGCCGAGGGGGTTAGCGGGAGTATGGAGCAAGAGCTGTTTTTT.

This clone was observed a handful of times. The chain joins TRBV20-1 to TRBJ1-1, with D uncertain. CDR1 is DFQATT and CDR2 is SNEGSKA in the germline V gene (reference sequence). This CDR3 region has 11 residues. V was trimmed by 4 bases and J by 3 bases, leaving 6 bases between them. As DNA, the CDR3 is TGCAGTGCTATTCGGGACACTGAAGCTTTCTTT. Its translation is CSAIRDTEAFF.

The chain uses TRBV5-1 and TRBJ1-1; TRBD1 is a possible D gene (5 bases). Germline CDR1 and CDR2: SGHRS and YFSETQ. The CDR3 length is 13 residues. The V gene lost 3 bases and the J gene lost 4 bases, with 10 bases spanning the gap. The CDR3 loop is CASSSQGGTEAFF. DNA for the CDR3: TGCGCCAGCAGCTCCCAGGGAGGCACTGAAGCTTTCTTT.

V is TRBV5-6 and J is TRBJ2-1, with 11 positions matching TRBD1. Germline loops: CDR1 SGHDT, CDR2 YYEEEE. This CDR3 spans 15 amino acids. The trim removed 3 bases at V and 8 bases at J, leaving 7 bases unmatched. CDR3 coding DNA: TGTGCCAGCAGCTCCGGACAGGGGGCTTTCTATGAGCAGTTCTTC. It specifies CASSSGQGAFYEQFF.

This clone has a handful of counts. The V and J genes are TRBV7-2 and TRBJ2-3, with TRBD2 as a possible D gene (7 bases). Germline V gene lookup returns CDR1 SGHTA and CDR2 FQGNSA. The CDR3 has 15 amino acids. Trimming took off 0 bases at V and 5 bases at J, with 12 bases between the two ends. CDR3: CASSLAGGPGDTQYF. DNA for the CDR3: TGTGCCAGCAGCTTAGCGGGGGGGCCCGGAGATACGCAGTATTTT.

The genes are TRBV6-5 and TRBJ1-2; D remains unclear. CDR3 length: 15 residues. The germline V and J ends were trimmed by 0 bases and 2 bases, with 10 bases remaining between them. CDR1 and CDR2 from the germline V gene are MNHEY and SVGAGI. CDR3 DNA: TGTGCCAGCAGTTACTCGAGGACTGACAACTATGGCTACACCTTC. Its protein product is CASSYSRTDNYGYTF.

This clone was counted between two and nine times. In DNA, the CDR3 is TGTGCCAGCAGTGAAAAGGGGGTAAATCAGCCCCAGCATTTT. Amino acid sequence: CASSEKGVNQPQHF. This sequence joins TRBV6-1 and TRBJ1-5; tentative D call: TRBD1 (6 bases). There are 14 residues in the CDR3. CDR1 MNHNS and CDR2 SASEGT come from the germline V gene. V was clipped by 2 bases and J by 4 bases, with 9 bases between them.

CDR3 nucleotide sequence: TGTGCCAGCTCACCCTACGACACTGACCAAGAGACCCAGTACTTC. It specifies CASSPYDTDQETQYF. This chain uses TRBV18 with TRBJ2-5; D gene ambiguous. V was clipped by 3 bases and J by 0 bases, with 11 bases between them. The germline gives CDR1 KGHSH, CDR2 LQKENI. This CDR3 contains 15 residues. Drawing the rest from reference TRBV18 and TRBJ2-5, the complete variable domain is NAGVMQNPRHLVRRRGQEARLRCSPMKGHSHVYWYRQLPEEGLKFMVYLQKENIIDESGMPKERFSAEFPKEGPSILRIQQVVRGDSAAYFCASSPYDTDQETQYFGPGTRLLVL.

This chain joins TRBV28 and TRBJ2-7, with D uncertain. With 4 bases removed from V and 4 bases from J, the gap between germline ends came to 17 bases. The CDR3 extends over 15 amino acids. Germline V gives CDR1 MDHEN, CDR2 SYDVKM. CDR3 amino acids: CASSSASGLGYEQYF. The CDR3 DNA reads TGTGCCAGCAGTTCGGCTTCTGGGCTTGGATACGAGCAGTACTTC. The full variable domain, with the rest looked up from reference TRBV28 and TRBJ2-7, is DVKVTQSSRYLVKRTGEKVFLECVQDMDHENMFWYRQDPGLGLRLIYFSYDVKMKEKGDIPEGYSVSREKKERFSLILESASTNQTSMYLCASSSASGLGYEQYFGPGTRLTVT.

J is TRBJ1-4 and V is TRBV5-4; D possibly corresponds to TRBD1 (5 bases). Germline CDR1 SGHNT, CDR2 YYREEE (reference sequence). V was trimmed by 2 bases and J by 8 bases, leaving 16 bases between them. There are 15 residues in the CDR3. The CDR3 spells CASSLIGQGGEKLFF. The CDR3 DNA is TGTGCCAGCAGCTTAATAGGGCAGGGAGGCGAAAAACTGTTTTTT.

The table lists this clone with a few counts. The DNA is left out, because the CDR3 cannot be placed on it with certainty; the CDR3 is given as TCRdb lists it. The rearrangement joins TRBV28 to TRBJ2-1; the table's D call, TRBD2, has no DNA check behind it. Germline V gives CDR1 MDHEN, CDR2 SYDVKM. The CDR3 length is 14 residues, termini included. Here the CDR3 reads CASSTSLGYNEQFF.

V usage is TRBV2 and J usage is TRBJ2-3; tentative D call: TRBD1 (6 bases). This CDR3 is built from 13 residues. V gave up 7 bases and J gave up 1 base, with 9 bases separating them. In germline, CDR1 is SNHLY, CDR2 FYNNEI. The CDR3 DNA reads as TGTGCCAGCAAACAGGGTGGCACAGATACGCAGTATTTT. Its protein product is CASKQGGTDTQYF. Variable domain in full (rest from reference TRBV2 and TRBJ2-3): EPEVTQTPSHQVTQMGQEVILRCVPISNHLYFYWYRQILGQKVEFLVSFYNNEISEKSEIFDDQFSVERPDGSNFTLKIRSTKLEDSAMYFCASKQGGTDTQYFGPGTRLTVL.

V usage is TRBV12-2 and J usage is TRBJ1-4. TRBV12-2 is an annotated pseudogene. The CDR3 spans 18 residues. CDR3 protein: CASRSVTGGHATNEKLFF. In DNA form, the CDR3 reads TGTGCAAGTCGTAGTGTTACGGGGGGACATGCAACTAATGAAAAACTGTTTTTT.

This clone showed up just once. Germline and junction disagree at one end, which may indicate a read error. This sequence joins TRBV7-7 and TRBJ2-5; 9 bases match TRBD1. This CDR3 has 15 amino acids. Germline V gene lookup returns CDR1 SSHAT and CDR2 FNYEAQ (reference sequence). CDR3: CASSSGQGSQETQYF. In DNA form, the CDR3 reads TGTGCTAGCAGCTCAGGACAGGGGAGCCAAGAGACCCAGTACTTC.

The CDR3, as DNA: TGCAGCGTTGGAGGCCCCCCAGGGCAGCCCCAGCATTTT. Amino acid sequence: CSVGGPPGQPQHF. The gene calls are TRBV29-1 and TRBJ1-5; possible D gene TRBD1, 5 bases. CDR1 and CDR2 (germline): SQVTM, ANQGSEA. Trimming removed 4 bases at V and 7 bases at J, with 14 bases between. This CDR3 region has 13 residues.

This chain uses TRBV2 with TRBJ2-3, with 8 bases aligning to TRBD1. This CDR3 contains 15 residues. Germline CDR1 reads SNHLY; CDR2 reads FYNNEI. Unmatched junction bases numbered 6, after V lost 4 bases and J lost 3 bases. The CDR3 reads CASSAQGVRTDTQYF. The CDR3 nucleotides read TGTGCCAGCAGTGCACAGGGGGTACGGACAGATACGCAGTATTTT.

The chain couples TRBV5-1 to TRBJ2-1; 9 bases match TRBD1. Germline CDR1 and CDR2: SGHRS and YFSETQ. Trimming took 2 bases from V and 5 from J; bases not matched to a gene: 11. This CDR3 has 17 amino acids. CDR3 DNA: TGCGCCAGCAGCTTACTAGGGGGGACAGGGCCCCACAATGAGCAGTTCTTC. This encodes CASSLLGGTGPHNEQFF.

V is TRBV21-1 and J is TRBJ2-5; the table's D gene call, TRBD1, was not cross checked with the DNA. TRBV21-1 is termed a pseudogene. The CDR3 is 17 amino acids. CDR3 nucleotides: TGTGCCAGCAGCCGAATCTCGGCCGGGACAGCCAAAGAGACCCAGTACTTC. Protein sequence: CASSRISAGTAKETQYF.

The chain links TRBV28 to TRBJ1-1; D may be TRBD1 (6 bases). Germline V CDR1 and CDR2: MDHEN, SYDVKM. The ends were cut back, 11 bases at V and 1 base at J, with 17 bases in the middle. The CDR3 covers 14 residues. CDR3 region: CAVNSGGANTEAFF. The CDR3 DNA reads TGTGCCGTCAATAGTGGGGGGGCGAACACTGAAGCTTTCTTT. The full variable domain, rest sourced from reference TRBV28 and TRBJ1-1, is DVKVTQSSRYLVKRTGEKVFLECVQDMDHENMFWYRQDPGLGLRLIYFSYDVKMKEKGDIPEGYSVSREKKERFSLILESASTNQTSMYLCAVNSGGANTEAFFGQGTRLTVV.

The chain is built from TRBV9 and TRBJ2-3, with 7 bases identical to TRBD2. Germline CDR1 is SGDLS and CDR2 is YYNGEE. V shed 4 bases, J shed 2 bases, and the junction held 7 bases outside the gene matches. This CDR3 has 15 residues. CDR3 in DNA: TGTGCCAGCAGCTCCTTAGCGGGTTCCACAGATACGCAGTATTTT. Translating gives CASSSLAGSTDTQYF.